This T cell receptor beta chain was sequenced in a study of T cell responses to AZD1222 COVID-19 vaccine. As for the study in general: Recipients boosted at about 4 weeks or about 12 weeks are pooled. Study results and caveats: Most donors were white British, females outnumbered males, and clonal diversity was possibly underestimated.

Here immunoSEQ multiplex PCR was the method, and the copy in TCRdb shows in-frame clones only, minus some. This table holds 110,000 to 150,000 clones, roughly 92% found once. This CDR3 is 12 amino acids long. V was clipped by 3 bases and J by 7 bases, with 6 bases between them. CDR1 LNHDA and CDR2 SQIVND come from the germline V gene (reference sequence). Comments on this clone: The antigen is undetermined.

This TCR was recovered from an adult in good health. The V call is TRBV19, the J call TRBJ1-4; D not certain. The input for sequencing was peripheral blood, taken on day 0 of AZD1222 vaccination. CDR3: CASSIGGEKLFF. The CDR3 DNA follows: TGTGCCAGTAGTATTGGTGGTGAAAAACTGTTTTTT.